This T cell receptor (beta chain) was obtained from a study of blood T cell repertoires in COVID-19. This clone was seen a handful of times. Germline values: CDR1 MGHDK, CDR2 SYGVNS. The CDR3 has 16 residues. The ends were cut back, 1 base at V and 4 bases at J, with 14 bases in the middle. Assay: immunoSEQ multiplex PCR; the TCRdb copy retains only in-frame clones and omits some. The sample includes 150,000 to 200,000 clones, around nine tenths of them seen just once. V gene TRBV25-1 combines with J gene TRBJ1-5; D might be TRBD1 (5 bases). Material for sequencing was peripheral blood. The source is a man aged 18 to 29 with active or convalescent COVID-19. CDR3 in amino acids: CASSESGWGPNQPQHF. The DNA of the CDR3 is TGTGCCAGCAGTGAATCTGGTTGGGGCCCAAATCAGCCCCAGCATTTT.